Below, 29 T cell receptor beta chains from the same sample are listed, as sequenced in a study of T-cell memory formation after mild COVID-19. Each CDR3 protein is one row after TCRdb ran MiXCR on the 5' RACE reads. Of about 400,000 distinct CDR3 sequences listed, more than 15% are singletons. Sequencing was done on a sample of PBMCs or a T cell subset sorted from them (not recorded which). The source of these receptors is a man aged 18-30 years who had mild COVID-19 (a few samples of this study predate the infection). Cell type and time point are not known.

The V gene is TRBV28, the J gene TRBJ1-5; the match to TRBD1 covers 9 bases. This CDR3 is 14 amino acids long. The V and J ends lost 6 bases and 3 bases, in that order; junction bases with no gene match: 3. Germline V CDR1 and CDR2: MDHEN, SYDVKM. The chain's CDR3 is CASRDRGDNQPQHF. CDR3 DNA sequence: TGTGCCAGCAGGGACAGGGGCGACAATCAGCCCCAGCATTTT.

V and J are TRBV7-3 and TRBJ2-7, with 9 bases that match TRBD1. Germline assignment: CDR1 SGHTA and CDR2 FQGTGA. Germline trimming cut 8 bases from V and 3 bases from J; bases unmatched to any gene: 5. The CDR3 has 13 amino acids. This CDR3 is CASGTGGFYEQYF. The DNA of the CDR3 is TGTGCCAGCGGAACAGGGGGCTTCTACGAGCAGTACTTC.

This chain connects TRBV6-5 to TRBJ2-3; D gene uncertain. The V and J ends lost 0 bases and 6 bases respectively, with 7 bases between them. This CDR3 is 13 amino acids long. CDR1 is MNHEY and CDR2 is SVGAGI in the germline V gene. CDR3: CASSYSSRDTQYF. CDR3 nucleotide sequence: TGTGCCAGCAGTTACTCGAGCCGGGATACGCAGTATTTT.

The CDR3 DNA is TGTGCCAGCAGCTTAGCTGGGGGGGGACAAGAGACCCAGTACTTC. This sequence encodes CASSLAGGGQETQYF. The V call is TRBV7-2, the J call TRBJ2-5, with TRBD2 identical over 7 bases. CDR3 length equals 15 residues. Unmatched junction bases numbered 3, after V lost 0 bases and J lost 2 bases. From germline, CDR1 is SGHTA and CDR2 FQGNSA.

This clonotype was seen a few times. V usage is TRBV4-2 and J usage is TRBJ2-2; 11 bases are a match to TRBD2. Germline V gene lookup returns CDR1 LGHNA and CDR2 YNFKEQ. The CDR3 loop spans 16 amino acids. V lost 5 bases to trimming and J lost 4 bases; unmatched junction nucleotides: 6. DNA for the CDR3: TGTGCCAGCAGCTCTAGCGGGGGGATTCGCACCGGGGAGCTGTTTTTT. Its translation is CASSSSGGIRTGELFF.

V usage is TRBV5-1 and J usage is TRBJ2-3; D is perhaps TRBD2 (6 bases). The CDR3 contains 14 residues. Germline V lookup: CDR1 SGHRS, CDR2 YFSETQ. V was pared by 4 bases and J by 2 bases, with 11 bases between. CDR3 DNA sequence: TGCGCCAGCAGCCCGGGGGAACCCACAGATACGCAGTATTTT. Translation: CASSPGEPTDTQYF.

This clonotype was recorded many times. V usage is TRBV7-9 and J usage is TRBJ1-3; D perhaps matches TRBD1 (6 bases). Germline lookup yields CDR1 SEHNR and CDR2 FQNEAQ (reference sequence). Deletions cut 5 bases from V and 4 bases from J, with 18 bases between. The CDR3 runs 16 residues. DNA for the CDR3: TGTGCCAGCAGCCCTAAGATCCGGACAGCGGGAAACACCATATATTTT. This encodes CASSPKIRTAGNTIYF. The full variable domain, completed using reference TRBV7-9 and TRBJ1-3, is DTGVSQNPRHKITKRGQNVTFRCDPISEHNRLYWYRQTLGQGPEFLTYFQNEAQLEKSRLLSDRFSAERPKGSFSTLEIQRTEQGDSAMYLCASSPKIRTAGNTIYFGEGSWLTVV.

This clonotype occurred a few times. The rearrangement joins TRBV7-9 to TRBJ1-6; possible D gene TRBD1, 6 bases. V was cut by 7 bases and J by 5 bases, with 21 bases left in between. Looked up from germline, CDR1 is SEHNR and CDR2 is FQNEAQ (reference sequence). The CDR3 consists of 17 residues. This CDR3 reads CASNPKGGEFDNSPLHF. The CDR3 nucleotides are TGTGCCAGCAACCCTAAAGGGGGGGAGTTCGATAATTCACCCCTCCACTTT.

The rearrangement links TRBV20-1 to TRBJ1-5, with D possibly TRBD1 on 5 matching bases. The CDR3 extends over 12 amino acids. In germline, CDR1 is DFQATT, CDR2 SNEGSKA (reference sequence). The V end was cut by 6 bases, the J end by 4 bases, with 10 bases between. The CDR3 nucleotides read TGCAGTGCGAGTCAGGGAAATCAGCCCCAGCATTTT. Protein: CSASQGNQPQHF.

CDR3: CASSVGRSTDTQYF. CDR3 nucleotide sequence: TGTGCCAGCAGTGTAGGTAGGAGCACAGATACGCAGTATTTT. V gene TRBV12-3 or TRBV12-4 combines with J gene TRBJ2-3; D call uncertain. Trimming left V 5 bases short and J 0 bases short, with 9 bases between. This CDR3 spans 14 amino acids.

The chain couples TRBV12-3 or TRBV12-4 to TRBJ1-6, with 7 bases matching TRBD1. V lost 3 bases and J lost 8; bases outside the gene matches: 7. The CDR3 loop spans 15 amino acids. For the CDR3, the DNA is TGTGCCAGCAGTTTTCGACAGGGTCTACATTCACCCCTCCACTTT. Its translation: CASSFRQGLHSPLHF.

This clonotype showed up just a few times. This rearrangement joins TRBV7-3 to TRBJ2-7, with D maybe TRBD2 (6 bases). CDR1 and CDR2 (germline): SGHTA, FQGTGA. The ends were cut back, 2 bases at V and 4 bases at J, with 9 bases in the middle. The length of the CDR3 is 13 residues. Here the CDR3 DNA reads TGTGCCAGCAGCTTACTGGGGGGATACGAGCAGTACTTC. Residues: CASSLLGGYEQYF. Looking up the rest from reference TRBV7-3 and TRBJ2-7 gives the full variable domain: GAGVSQTPSNKVTEKGKYVELRCDPISGHTALYWYRQSLGQGPEFLIYFQGTGAADDSGLPNDRFFAVRPEGSVSTLKIQRTERGDSAVYLCASSLLGGYEQYFGPGTRLTVT.

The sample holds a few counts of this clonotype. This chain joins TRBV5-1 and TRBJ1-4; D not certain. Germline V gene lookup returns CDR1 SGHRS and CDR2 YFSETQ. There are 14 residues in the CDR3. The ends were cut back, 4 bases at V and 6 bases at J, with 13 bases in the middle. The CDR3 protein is CASSRAEGDEKLFF. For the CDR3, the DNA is TGCGCCAGCAGCCGGGCCGAAGGTGATGAAAAACTGTTTTTT.

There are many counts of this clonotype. CDR3 residues: CASSLALGDSRQYV. For the CDR3, the DNA is TGTGCCAGCAGCTTGGCCCTAGGGGATTCCCGCCAGTACGTC. V gene TRBV5-8 combines with J gene TRBJ2-7; tentatively, D is TRBD1 (5 bases). Germline-derived CDR1 and CDR2 are SGHTS and YDEGEE. The germline V and J ends were trimmed by 0 bases and 10 bases, with 17 bases remaining between them. The CDR3 sequence is 14 residues long.

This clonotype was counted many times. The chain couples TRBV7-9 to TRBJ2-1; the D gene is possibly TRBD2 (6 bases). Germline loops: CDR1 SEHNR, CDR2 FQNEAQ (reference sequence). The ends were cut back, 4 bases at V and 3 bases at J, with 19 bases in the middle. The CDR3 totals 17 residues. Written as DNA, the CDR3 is TGTGCCAGCAGCTCCGCCTTGCGGACGGGGGACTACAATGAGCAGTTCTTC. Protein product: CASSSALRTGDYNEQFF.

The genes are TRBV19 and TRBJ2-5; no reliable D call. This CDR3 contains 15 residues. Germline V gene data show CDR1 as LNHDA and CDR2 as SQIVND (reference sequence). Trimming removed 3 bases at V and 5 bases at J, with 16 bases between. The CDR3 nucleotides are TGTGCCAGTAGTATCAGCCAGCCGGCTAGGGAGACCCAGTACTTC. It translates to CASSISQPARETQYF. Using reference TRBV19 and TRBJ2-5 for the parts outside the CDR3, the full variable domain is DGGITQSPKYLFRKEGQNVTLSCEQNLNHDAMYWYRQDPGQGLRLIYYSQIVNDFQKGDIAEGYSVSREKKESFPLTVTSAQKNPTAFYLCASSISQPARETQYFGPGTRLLVL.

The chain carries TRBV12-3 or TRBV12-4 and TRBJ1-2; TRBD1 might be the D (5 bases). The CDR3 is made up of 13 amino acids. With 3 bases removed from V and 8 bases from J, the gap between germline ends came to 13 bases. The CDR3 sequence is CASSLRQGRGYTF. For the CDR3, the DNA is TGTGCCAGCAGTTTGAGGCAGGGAAGAGGCTACACCTTC.

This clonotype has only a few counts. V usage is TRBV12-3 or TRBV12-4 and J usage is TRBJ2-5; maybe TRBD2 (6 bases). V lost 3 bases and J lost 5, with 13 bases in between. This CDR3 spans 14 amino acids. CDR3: CASSLRSGGETQYF. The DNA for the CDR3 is TGTGCCAGCAGTTTGAGAAGCGGAGGGGAGACCCAGTACTTC.

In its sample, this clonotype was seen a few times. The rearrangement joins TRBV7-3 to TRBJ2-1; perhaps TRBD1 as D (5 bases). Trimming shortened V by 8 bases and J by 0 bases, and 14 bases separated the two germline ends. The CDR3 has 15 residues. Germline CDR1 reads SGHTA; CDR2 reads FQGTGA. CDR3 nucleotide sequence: TGTGCCAGCTCACCAGGGCCGAGCTCCTACAATGAGCAGTTCTTC. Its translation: CASSPGPSSYNEQFF.

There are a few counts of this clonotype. CDR3 amino acids: CASSVGAGHTDTQYF. For the CDR3, the DNA is TGTGCCAGCAGCGTAGGAGCGGGACACACAGATACGCAGTATTTT. The V and J genes are TRBV9 and TRBJ2-3; weak D call: TRBD2 (7 bases). Trimming left V 0 bases short and J 2 bases short, with 10 bases between. Looked up from germline, CDR1 is SGDLS and CDR2 is YYNGEE. The CDR3 loop spans 15 amino acids.

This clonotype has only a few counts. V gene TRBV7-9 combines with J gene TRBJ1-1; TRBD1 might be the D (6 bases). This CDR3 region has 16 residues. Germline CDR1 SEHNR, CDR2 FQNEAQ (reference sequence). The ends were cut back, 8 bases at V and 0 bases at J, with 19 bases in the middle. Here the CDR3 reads CASGRGGQTMNTEAFF. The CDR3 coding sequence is TGTGCCAGCGGACGGGGCGGACAGACAATGAACACTGAAGCTTTCTTT.

The CDR3: CASSLQGINEKLFF. The CDR3 region has the DNA TGTGCCAGCAGCTTGCAAGGGATCAATGAAAAACTGTTTTTT. V is TRBV7-2 and J is TRBJ1-4; D is unclear. Germline CDR1 reads SGHTA; CDR2 reads FQGNSA. Trimming pared 3 bases from V and 5 bases from J, leaving 10 bases between. This CDR3 has 14 residues.

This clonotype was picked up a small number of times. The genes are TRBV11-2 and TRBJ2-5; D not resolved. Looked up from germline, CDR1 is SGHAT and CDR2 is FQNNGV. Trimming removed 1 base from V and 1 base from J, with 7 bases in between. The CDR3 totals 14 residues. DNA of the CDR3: TGTGCCAGCAGCTTAGGGAGTTCCCAAGAGACCCAGTACTTC. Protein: CASSLGSSQETQYF.

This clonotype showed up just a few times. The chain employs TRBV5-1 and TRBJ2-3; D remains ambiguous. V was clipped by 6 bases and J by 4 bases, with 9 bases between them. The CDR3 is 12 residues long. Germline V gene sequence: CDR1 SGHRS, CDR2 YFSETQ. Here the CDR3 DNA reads TGCGCCAGCAACGACGGACCAGATACGCAGTATTTT. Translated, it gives CASNDGPDTQYF. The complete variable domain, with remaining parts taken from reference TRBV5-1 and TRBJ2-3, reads KAGVTQTPRYLIKTRGQQVTLSCSPISGHRSVSWYQQTPGQGLQFLFEYFSETQRNKGNFPGRFSGRQFSNSRSEMNVSTLELGDSALYLCASNDGPDTQYFGPGTRLTVL.

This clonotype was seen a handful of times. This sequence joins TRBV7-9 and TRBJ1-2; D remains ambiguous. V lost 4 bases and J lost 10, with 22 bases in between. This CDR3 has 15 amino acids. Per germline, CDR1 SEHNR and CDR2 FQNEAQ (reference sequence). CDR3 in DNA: TGTGCCAGCAGCTCCACTCCCCTGGGCCGGGGTGCCTACACCTTC. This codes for CASSSTPLGRGAYTF.

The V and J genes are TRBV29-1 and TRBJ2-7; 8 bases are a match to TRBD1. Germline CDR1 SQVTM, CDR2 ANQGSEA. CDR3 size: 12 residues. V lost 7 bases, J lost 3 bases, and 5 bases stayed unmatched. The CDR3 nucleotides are TGCAGCGGAGGACAGGGAGACTACGAGCAGTACTTC. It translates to CSGGQGDYEQYF.

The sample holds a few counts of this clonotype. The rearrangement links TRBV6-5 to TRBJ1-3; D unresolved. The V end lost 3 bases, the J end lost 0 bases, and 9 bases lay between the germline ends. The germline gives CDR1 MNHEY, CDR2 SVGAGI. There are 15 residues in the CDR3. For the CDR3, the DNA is TGTGCCAGCAGTTATGGTCGATCCTCTGGAAACACCATATATTTT. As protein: CASSYGRSSGNTIYF.

CDR3 coding DNA: TGTGCCAGCAGCCAGACAGGGGCTTATGGCTACACCTTC. Its protein product is CASSQTGAYGYTF. The chain uses TRBV6-5 and TRBJ1-2; 8 positions match TRBD1. Germline CDR1 is MNHEY and CDR2 is SVGAGI. The V segment lost 6 bases and the J segment 5 bases; nucleotides outside the gene matches: 5. This CDR3 spans 13 amino acids.

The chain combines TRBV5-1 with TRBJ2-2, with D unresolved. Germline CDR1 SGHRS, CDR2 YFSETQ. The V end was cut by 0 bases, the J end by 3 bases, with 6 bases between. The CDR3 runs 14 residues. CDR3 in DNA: TGCGCCAGCAGCTTGGAGCCCTACACCGGGGAGCTGTTTTTT. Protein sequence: CASSLEPYTGELFF.